Listed below are T cell receptor beta chains from one sample, sequenced in a study of shared clonotypes between healthy human individuals. The table came from immunoSEQ multiplex PCR; TCRdb's copy has only in-frame clones and leaves some out. The sample carries fewer than 700,000 clones, 85% to 95% recorded once. The sample taken for sequencing was naive CD8+ T cells sorted from blood. Every receptor here comes from a woman in her twenties or thirties in good health. Both conserved end residues are part of each CDR3. Fields, in order: J gene, V gene, CDR3 length, D gene, clone size, CDR3 DNA, CDR3 protein. A D gene is named only where the DNA matches it firmly. Clone size is not always given. Where it is, it says once, few, many or a class for expanded clones.

J gene: TRBJ2-3; V gene: TRBV30; CDR3 length: 12; D gene: .; clone size: .; CDR3 DNA: TGTGCCTGGAGTTGGACAGAAGATACGCAGTATTTT; CDR3 protein: CAWSWTEDTQYF
J gene: TRBJ2-3; V gene: TRBV6-6; CDR3 length: 14; D gene: TRBD2; clone size: .; CDR3 DNA: TGTGCCAGCAGTTTCACTAGCGCCGCAGATACGCAGTATTTT; CDR3 protein: CASSFTSAADTQYF
J gene: TRBJ2-7; V gene: TRBV10-3; CDR3 length: 13; D gene: .; clone size: .; CDR3 DNA: TGTGCCATCAGTAATACTCTTCGTAGCGAGCAGTACTTC; CDR3 protein: CAISNTLRSEQYF
J gene: TRBJ2-7; V gene: TRBV13; CDR3 length: 13; D gene: .; clone size: .; CDR3 DNA: TGTGCCAGCTCTCGGAGGGGCTCCTACGAGCAGTACTTC; CDR3 protein: CASSRRGSYEQYF
J gene: TRBJ1-2; V gene: TRBV27; CDR3 length: 16; D gene: .; clone size: .; CDR3 DNA: TGTGCCAGCAGTTTAGTATGGTCCGCGGCTAACTATGGCTACACCTTC; CDR3 protein: CASSLVWSAANYGYTF
J gene: TRBJ2-7; V gene: TRBV28; CDR3 length: 12; D gene: .; clone size: .; CDR3 DNA: TGTGCCAGCAGTTTCACGGAATACGAGCAGTACTTC; CDR3 protein: CASSFTEYEQYF
J gene: TRBJ2-2; V gene: TRBV2; CDR3 length: 14; D gene: .; clone size: few; CDR3 DNA: TGTGCCAGCAGTGAACCCAGGAACACCGGGGAGCTGTTTTTT; CDR3 protein: CASSEPRNTGELFF
J gene: TRBJ2-1; V gene: TRBV19; CDR3 length: 13; D gene: .; clone size: .; CDR3 DNA: TGTGCCAGTAGTCCGGACTACGAGATTGAGCAGTTCTTC; CDR3 protein: CASSPDYEIEQFF
J gene: TRBJ2-7; V gene: TRBV19; CDR3 length: 16; D gene: TRBD2; clone size: .; CDR3 DNA: TGTGCCAGTAGTATAGATTACCGCGGGAGAGCTGGCGAGCAGTACTTC; CDR3 protein: CASSIDYRGRAGEQYF
J gene: TRBJ2-2; V gene: TRBV4-1; CDR3 length: 12; D gene: .; clone size: .; CDR3 DNA: TGCGCCAGCAGCCAAGGCCTCGGGGAGCTGTTTTTT; CDR3 protein: CASSQGLGELFF
J gene: TRBJ1-1; V gene: TRBV30; CDR3 length: 16; D gene: .; clone size: once; CDR3 DNA: TGTGCCTGGACCCTCACCCCAGCCAGGTCGAACACTGAAGCTTTCTTT; CDR3 protein: CAWTLTPARSNTEAFF
J gene: TRBJ1-2; V gene: TRBV5-1; CDR3 length: 15; D gene: .; clone size: .; CDR3 DNA: TGCGCCAGCAGCAACCCGACAGGCCCAGTTCATGGCTACACCTTC; CDR3 protein: CASSNPTGPVHGYTF
J gene: TRBJ1-3; V gene: TRBV5-8; CDR3 length: 16; D gene: .; clone size: .; CDR3 DNA: TGTGCCAGCAGCTTGGGTGGGGTCCACTCTGGAAACACCATATATTTT; CDR3 protein: CASSLGGVHSGNTIYF
J gene: TRBJ1-2; V gene: TRBV13; CDR3 length: 15; D gene: TRBD1; clone size: .; CDR3 DNA: TGTGCCAGCAGCCCCGCCGGGACAGGCGGTGGTGGCTACACCTTC; CDR3 protein: CASSPAGTGGGGYTF
J gene: TRBJ1-1; V gene: TRBV4-1; CDR3 length: 16; D gene: TRBD1; clone size: once; CDR3 DNA: TGCGCCAGCAGCCAGGGACAGGGGGTTGCGCGCACTGAAGCTTTCTTT; CDR3 protein: CASSQGQGVARTEAFF
J gene: TRBJ2-2; V gene: TRBV7-7; CDR3 length: 16; D gene: .; clone size: .; CDR3 DNA: TGTGCCAGCAGCTTAGTGGGACGAGGGAACACCGGGGAGCTGTTTTTT; CDR3 protein: CASSLVGRGNTGELFF
J gene: TRBJ2-7; V gene: TRBV27; CDR3 length: 14; D gene: TRBD2; clone size: once; CDR3 DNA: TGTGCCAGCAGTACGGGAGGCAGCTTCTACGAGCAGTACTTC; CDR3 protein: CASSTGGSFYEQYF
J gene: TRBJ2-3; V gene: TRBV27; CDR3 length: 13; D gene: TRBD2; clone size: .; CDR3 DNA: TGTGCCAGCACAGCGGGAGGAAAAGATACGCAGTATTTT; CDR3 protein: CASTAGGKDTQYF
J gene: TRBJ2-2; V gene: TRBV4-2; CDR3 length: 21; D gene: .; clone size: .; CDR3 DNA: TGTGCCAGCAGCCAAGACGGTCTGGTGTGGAGGGACGGGACAGACACCGGGGAGCTGTTTTTT; CDR3 protein: CASSQDGLVWRDGTDTGELFF